Below, 10 T cell receptor beta chains from the same sample are listed, as sequenced in a study of T cell responses to AZD1222 COVID-19 vaccine. Profiled with immunoSEQ multiplex PCR; TCRdb holds only in-frame clones, not every one. This sample carries around 120,000 clones, more than 85% of them seen once, and the ten largest clones take roughly 2.3%. The specimen comprised peripheral blood, sampled on day 0 of AZD1222 vaccination. Receptors originate from an adult in good health.

The chain links TRBV3-1 (or the pseudogene TRBV3-2) to TRBJ1-5, with D uncertain. Looked up from germline, CDR1 is LGHDT and CDR2 is YNNKEL (reference sequence). The CDR3 is made up of 12 amino acids. Trimming cost V 0 bases and J 5 bases, with 2 bases left between them. The CDR3 sequence is CASSQDDQPQHF. The DNA of the CDR3 is TGTGCCAGCAGCCAAGATGATCAGCCCCAGCATTTT.

This chain links TRBV28 with TRBJ2-3; weak D call: TRBD2 (6 bases). Germline loops: CDR1 MDHEN, CDR2 SYDVKM. This CDR3 contains 12 residues. The ends were cut back, 8 bases at V and 4 bases at J, with 10 bases in the middle. The CDR3 nucleotides are TGTGCCAGCCGGGGCGGGGCAGATACGCAGTATTTT. Translated: CASRGGADTQYF.

This clone was seen once. The rearrangement joins TRBV3-1 (or the pseudogene TRBV3-2) to TRBJ1-2; D not certain. With 3 bases removed from V and 7 bases from J, the gap between germline ends came to 6 bases. The CDR3 has 11 amino acids. Per germline, CDR1 LGHDT and CDR2 YNNKEL (reference sequence). CDR3 protein: CASSHLAGYTF. The CDR3 DNA sequence: TGTGCCAGCAGCCATCTTGCTGGCTACACCTTC.

This clone has only one observation. The V gene is TRBV5-1, the J gene TRBJ2-7; the D is unclear. The V gene lost 2 bases and the J gene lost 2 bases, with 8 bases spanning the gap. This CDR3 is 13 amino acids long. Germline V lookup: CDR1 SGHRS, CDR2 YFSETQ. Here the CDR3 DNA reads TGCGCCAGCAGCTTAGAAAGGGCCTACGAGCAGTACTTC. It codes for CASSLERAYEQYF.

This clone was recorded once. This chain joins TRBV18 and TRBJ2-5; the D is unclear. The CDR3 runs to 13 residues. Trimming stripped 3 bases from V and 2 bases from J, with 7 bases between. The germline gives CDR1 KGHSH, CDR2 LQKENI. Here the CDR3 reads CASSPQQQETQYF. For the CDR3, the DNA is TGTGCCAGCTCACCCCAACAGCAAGAGACCCAGTACTTC.

This clone has only a few counts. This chain connects TRBV19 to TRBJ2-3; 12 nucleotides match TRBD1. There are 16 residues in the CDR3. Per germline, CDR1 LNHDA and CDR2 SQIVND (reference sequence). V lost 4 bases to trimming and J lost 14 bases; unmatched junction nucleotides: 16. The CDR3 coding sequence is TGTGCCAGTAGTAGCCGGCCCCCCGGGACAGGGGGCTCTGTGTATTTT. This codes for CASSSRPPGTGGSVYF.

CDR3 sequence: CASSGGRIGFSGELFF. CDR3 sequence (DNA): TGTGCCAGCAGCGGGGGAAGGATTGGGTTCTCCGGGGAGCTGTTTTTT. The gene calls are TRBV7-2 and TRBJ2-2, with D perhaps being TRBD1 or TRBD2 (5 bases each). V lost 5 bases to trimming and J lost 6 bases, with 19 bases between them. The CDR3 has 16 amino acids. The germline CDR1 and CDR2 sequences are SGHTA and FQGNSA.

This sequence joins TRBV5-4 and TRBJ2-2; tentatively, D is TRBD2 (6 bases). Germline CDR1 reads SGHNT; CDR2 reads YYREEE (reference sequence). This CDR3 is 15 amino acids long. V was pared by 1 base and J by 8 bases, with 15 bases between. CDR3: CASSLPAREAGELFF. The CDR3 bases are TGTGCCAGCAGCTTGCCGGCTAGGGAGGCAGGGGAGCTGTTTTTT.

This chain joins TRBV25-1 and TRBJ1-2; no firm D call. The CDR3 runs 14 residues. V lost 3 bases and J lost 4, with 12 bases in between. Germline assignment: CDR1 MGHDK and CDR2 SYGVNS. The CDR3 bases are TGTGCCAGCAGTGATGGGGTGGGAGGCTATGGCTACACCTTC. Translation: CASSDGVGGYGYTF.

The chain couples TRBV5-1 to TRBJ1-3; 11 bases fit TRBD1. CDR3 length equals 15 residues. Trimming removed 5 bases from V and 6 bases from J; junction bases left unmatched: 7. The germline CDR1 and CDR2 sequences are SGHRS and YFSETQ. The CDR3 loop reads CASRHTDRGQNTIYF. The DNA for the CDR3 is TGCGCCAGCAGACATACGGACAGGGGGCAAAACACCATATATTTT.